In this sample, the clone carrying this T cell receptor (beta chain) turned up many times. From the 5' RACE reads, TCRdb called clonotypes with MiXCR, one entry per CDR3 protein. Of some 110,000 distinct CDR3 sequences listed, about an eighth are singletons. This entry belongs to a study of T-cell memory formation after mild COVID-19. Germline V lookup: CDR1 SGHRS, CDR2 YFSETQ. Trimming took off 0 bases at V and 4 bases at J, with 17 bases between the two ends. The CDR3 has 17 residues. The TCR originated in an adult woman who had mild COVID-19 (a few samples of this study predate the infection). Cell type and time point are not known. Sequenced material: PBMCs or a T cell subset sorted from them (not recorded which). The chain combines TRBV5-1 with TRBJ2-1; TRBD1 or TRBD2 may be the D gene (5 bases each). This CDR3 reads CASSLDSREFNYNEQFF. CDR3 nucleotide sequence: TGCGCCAGCAGCTTGGACTCCAGGGAGTTCAATTACAATGAGCAGTTCTTC.